The 3 T cell receptor beta chains below come from one sample, sequenced in a study of Ad26.COV2.S vaccination and SARS-CoV-2 variants. As for treatment: about 20 received Ad26.COV2.S at low or high dose, single or two shots; 5 received placebo; per-sample allocation not given. Samples analyzed were those drawn on day 63 after the first vaccine or placebo injection. The table came from immunoSEQ multiplex PCR; TCRdb's copy has only in-frame clones and leaves some out. The table records 300,000 to 350,000 clones, 86% of them present only once. This material consisted of peripheral blood, taken in a trial of Ad26.COV2.S vaccine versus placebo. Source of these receptors: a person between 18 and 59 years old who received the Ad26.COV2.S COVID-19 vaccine or a placebo.

V and J are TRBV7-2 and TRBJ2-2; D might be TRBD1 or TRBD2, each matching 6 bases. CDR3 length: 14 residues. V lost 1 base, J lost 9 bases, and 12 bases lay in between. Germline values: CDR1 SGHTA, CDR2 FQGNSA. CDR3 amino acids: CASSLVGGDRELFF. The DNA for the CDR3 is TGTGCCAGCAGCTTAGTAGGAGGGGACAGGGAGCTGTTTTTT.

Only a few counts were recorded for this clone. The V and J genes are TRBV4-1 and TRBJ1-3, with D possibly being TRBD1 (5 bases). Germline values: CDR1 MGHRA, CDR2 YSYEKL. The CDR3 is made up of 17 amino acids. Trimming removed 0 bases at V and 0 bases at J, with 12 bases between. This chain's CDR3 is CASSQDRGRTSGNTIYF. The CDR3 nucleotides are TGCGCCAGCAGCCAAGATCGGGGACGGACCTCTGGAAACACCATATATTTT.

This clone was seen once. V is TRBV18 and J is TRBJ1-2; a weak D match, TRBD1 (5 bases). V lost 2 bases and J 2 bases, leaving 12 bases between the germline ends. Germline loops: CDR1 KGHSH, CDR2 LQKENI. The CDR3 loop spans 15 amino acids. CDR3: CASSPSLQGNYGYTF. The CDR3 DNA reads as TGTGCCAGCTCACCATCGCTGCAGGGCAACTATGGCTACACCTTC.